This TCR beta chain was identified during a study of cytomegalovirus exposure and HLA in healthy donors. V lost 6 bases and J lost 7; bases outside the gene matches: 14. CDR1 and CDR2 (germline): MDHEN, SYDVKM. This CDR3 is built from 15 residues. The PCR made use of 60 Vbeta and 13 Jbeta primers. TCRdb's copy holds only in-frame clones and misses some; the assay was immunoSEQ multiplex PCR. The sample has 100,000 to 150,000 clones, more than 65% seen once. This clonotype originated in a male donor in good health and CMV-seropositive. The chain employs TRBV28 and TRBJ2-7, with TRBD1 matching over 8 bases. The sequenced sample consisted of PBMCs. DNA for the CDR3: TGTGCCAGCAGCCGCCCAGGGGGCGGCTCTAGGGAGCAGTACTTC. It specifies CASSRPGGGSREQYF.